The rows below give T cell receptor beta chains drawn from one sample of a study of blood T cell repertoires in COVID-19. Profiling relied on immunoSEQ multiplex PCR, and the TCRdb table lists in-frame clones only, not all of them. This table has almost 200,000 clones, 85% appearing once. Sequenced material: peripheral blood. These receptors were collected from a man between 60 and 75 years old with COVID-19, enrolled during active disease. CDR3s include the opening cysteine and the closing phenylalanine or tryptophan. A D gene is named only where the DNA matches it firmly. Clone sizes are given selectively: once, few, many, or a class where the clone is expanded.

size	D	V	J	DNA	CDR3
.	TRBD1	TRBV18	TRBJ2-7	TGTGCCAGCTCACCAGGGAGGACAGGGAGTCCCCACGAGCAGTACTTC	CASSPGRTGSPHEQYF
.	TRBD1	TRBV27	TRBJ1-2	TGTGCCAGCAGTCCAGGACAGGGGGCATTATATGGCTACACCTTC	CASSPGQGALYGYTF
.	.	TRBV19	TRBJ2-7	TGTGCCAGTAGACCTTCCCTCTGGAGCCCCTACGAGCAGTACTTC	CASRPSLWSPYEQYF
few	TRBD1	TRBV28	TRBJ1-1	TGTGCCAGCAGACAGACAGGGGTCGGGCTATCGACTGAAGCTTTCTTT	CASRQTGVGLSTEAFF
.	TRBD2	TRBV19	TRBJ2-2	TGTGCCAGTAGTAAGGTCTTAGCGGGAGGGACCGGGGAGCTGTTTTTT	CASSKVLAGGTGELFF
.	.	TRBV30	TRBJ2-7	TGTGCCTGGAGTGTAAACCGGGATCGATGGCAGTACTTC	CAWSVNRDRWQYF
.	.	TRBV24-1	TRBJ1-1	TGTGCCACCAGTGATGGACCAGGGACTGAAGCTTTCTTT	CATSDGPGTEAFF
.	.	TRBV7-8	TRBJ1-5	TGTGCCAGCAGCTTAGAGCCAGTCTACTATAGCAATCAGCCCCAGCATTTT	CASSLEPVYYSNQPQHF
.	.	TRBV18	TRBJ2-7	TGTGCCAGCTCACCACGCAGGGACATCTCCTACGAGCAGTACTTC	CASSPRRDISYEQYF
.	.	TRBV18	TRBJ2-1	TGTGCCAGCTCACCAGCAGCGTACAATGAGCAGTTCTTC	CASSPAAYNEQFF
.	.	TRBV25-1	TRBJ2-5	TGTGCCAGCAGCCGGGACATAGGGGGAGAGACCCAGTACTTC	CASSRDIGGETQYF
.	TRBD1	TRBV19	TRBJ1-2	TGTGCCAGTAGTAGGGACAGGGGGTTTCATGGCTACACCTTC	CASSRDRGFHGYTF
.	.	TRBV6-2/TRBV6-3	TRBJ2-5	TGTGCCAGCAGTCGTTCGCGGGGAGAAGAGACCCAGTACTTC	CASSRSRGEETQYF
few	.	TRBV7-9	TRBJ2-7	TGTGCCAGCAGCTTAGCACTAGCAAACGGCGAGCAGTACTTC	CASSLALANGEQYF
few	TRBD1	TRBV30	TRBJ1-2	TGTGCCTGGGACCGGGACAGGGTGAGCGGCTACACCTTC	CAWDRDRVSGYTF
.	.	TRBV6-1	TRBJ1-3	TGTGCCAGCAGTGAAGCGGGGCCGGGGGACGGAAACACCATATATTTT	CASSEAGPGDGNTIYF
.	.	TRBV7-9	TRBJ1-1	TGTGCCAGCAGCCCACAGGGAGTCAGAGCTTTCTTT	CASSPQGVRAFF